The 29 T cell receptor beta chains below were found in one sample sequenced in a study of shared clonotypes between healthy human individuals. Sequenced by immunoSEQ multiplex PCR; TCRdb stores in-frame clones only, minus some. The table has under 2.5 million clones, 85% to 95% seen once. The source material was naive CD4+ T cells from PBMCs. Indicated subset: CD45RA+ positively selected. These receptors originate from a young man in good health. Some clones in this sample may be carry-over from other donors' samples.

This clone was observed once. CDR3 in amino acids: CASSARTSGAIGEQFF. The CDR3 nucleotides read TGTGCCAGCAGTGCCCGGACTAGCGGGGCTATTGGTGAGCAGTTCTTC. The chain combines TRBV6-6 with TRBJ2-1, with 12 bases lining up with TRBD2. The CDR3 runs 16 residues. Per the germline V gene, CDR1 is MNHNY and CDR2 is SVGAGI (reference sequence). V was pared by 5 bases and J by 9 bases, with 11 bases of the junction left unmatched.

The chain employs TRBV7-9 and TRBJ2-5; the D is unclear. In germline, CDR1 is SEHNR, CDR2 FQNEAQ (reference sequence). V lost 1 base to trimming and J lost 2 bases, with 14 bases between them. The CDR3 is 16 residues long. This CDR3 reads CASSLGAGRIQETQYF. CDR3 DNA sequence: TGTGCCAGCAGCTTAGGGGCAGGTCGCATACAAGAGACCCAGTACTTC.

The chain employs TRBV10-3 and TRBJ2-3, with no clear D. The CDR3 is 15 amino acids. Germline V gives CDR1 ENHRY, CDR2 SYGVKD. V was clipped by 8 bases and J by 6 bases, with 21 bases between them. CDR3 nucleotides: TGTGCCATCCCGGTATCCCCCTTCAAGGTGGATACGCAGTATTTT. Amino acids: CAIPVSPFKVDTQYF.

The gene calls are TRBV5-5 and TRBJ2-7; D is perhaps TRBD2 (5 bases). In germline, CDR1 is SGHKS, CDR2 YYEKEE (reference sequence). The V gene lost 0 bases and the J gene lost 4 bases, with 11 bases spanning the gap. This CDR3 spans 14 amino acids. CDR3 residues: CASSLGTRAYEQYF. The DNA for the CDR3 is TGTGCCAGCAGCTTGGGGACGAGGGCTTACGAGCAGTACTTC.

The chain couples TRBV7-2 to TRBJ2-7; D may be TRBD1 or TRBD2 (5 bases each). V lost 2 bases and J 0 bases, leaving 11 bases between the germline ends. Germline V lookup: CDR1 SGHTA, CDR2 FQGNSA. The CDR3 totals 15 residues. Written as DNA, the CDR3 is TGTGCCAGCAGCTTACGGGGCCCGAGCTCCTACGAGCAGTACTTC. Its translation is CASSLRGPSSYEQYF. Together with reference TRBV7-2 and TRBJ2-7, the CDR3 gives the full variable domain: GAGVSQSPSNKVTEKGKDVELRCDPISGHTALYWYRQSLGQGLEFLIYFQGNSAPDKSGLPSDRFSAERTGGSVSTLTIQRTQQEDSAVYLCASSLRGPSSYEQYFGPGTRLTVT.

The chain uses TRBV2 and TRBJ2-2; 9 nucleotides line up with TRBD1. The V gene end was trimmed by 5 bases and the J gene end by 4 bases; junction bases not matched to a gene: 8. This CDR3 is 16 amino acids long. The germline V gene encodes CDR1 SNHLY and CDR2 FYNNEI. The CDR3 DNA sequence: TGTGCCAGCAGTACCTCGACAGGGGGGCGCACCGGGGAGCTGTTTTTT. The encoded protein is CASSTSTGGRTGELFF. The full variable domain, rest sourced from reference TRBV2 and TRBJ2-2, is EPEVTQTPSHQVTQMGQEVILRCVPISNHLYFYWYRQILGQKVEFLVSFYNNEISEKSEIFDDQFSVERPDGSNFTLKIRSTKLEDSAMYFCASSTSTGGRTGELFFGEGSRLTVL.

The J gene is TRBJ2-6, the V gene TRBV2; possibly TRBD2 for D (5 bases). Looked up from germline, CDR1 is SNHLY and CDR2 is FYNNEI. Trimming cost V 6 bases and J 2 bases, with 11 bases left between them. The CDR3 runs 15 residues. CDR3 sequence reads: CASRVPEAGANVLTF. DNA for the CDR3: TGTGCCAGCAGGGTCCCGGAGGCTGGGGCCAACGTCCTGACTTTC.

This chain connects TRBV6-1 to TRBJ2-7; TRBD1 might be the D (6 bases). Trimming pared 3 bases from V and 3 bases from J, leaving 15 bases between. In germline, CDR1 is MNHNS, CDR2 SASEGT. This CDR3 has 15 amino acids. The CDR3 is CASSDRTGSDYEQYF. As DNA, the CDR3 is TGTGCCAGCAGTGACCGTACAGGGAGCGACTACGAGCAGTACTTC.

The V gene is TRBV9, the J gene TRBJ1-1; D is unclear. The CDR3 contains 14 residues. CDR1 is SGDLS and CDR2 is YYNGEE in the germline V gene. V was clipped by 4 bases and J by 0 bases, with 10 bases between them. DNA for the CDR3: TGTGCCAGCAGCTCGACAATAGTGAACACTGAAGCTTTCTTT. Translating it yields CASSSTIVNTEAFF.

This clone has just one count. The CDR3 spells CASSAYGTTTNEKLFF. CDR3 DNA: TGTGCCAGTAGTGCCTACGGGACAACAACTAATGAAAAACTGTTTTTT. V usage is TRBV19 and J usage is TRBJ1-4, with TRBD1 as a possible D gene (6 bases). The CDR3 extends over 16 amino acids. Germline V gene data show CDR1 as LNHDA and CDR2 as SQIVND (reference sequence). V was cut by 5 bases and J by 0 bases, with 13 bases left in between.

The CDR3 DNA is TGTGCCAGCAGCCTCCAGCTCGCTGGGAATGAGCAGTTCTTC. It is translated as CASSLQLAGNEQFF. The chain has TRBV7-9 and TRBJ2-1; no reliable D call. V was clipped by 5 bases and J by 7 bases, with 15 bases between them. The CDR3 has 14 residues. CDR1 is SEHNR, CDR2 FQNEAQ, per germline (reference sequence).

This sequence joins TRBV7-2 and TRBJ2-5; D unresolved. V dropped 1 base and J dropped 5 bases, with 5 bases sitting between them. CDR1 is SGHTA and CDR2 is FQGNSA in the germline V gene. This CDR3 spans 12 amino acids. CDR3 DNA: TGTGCCAGCAGCTTAGTTATTGAGACCCAGTACTTC. Amino acids: CASSLVIETQYF. Filled out from reference TRBV7-2 and TRBJ2-5, the complete variable domain reads GAGVSQSPSNKVTEKGKDVELRCDPISGHTALYWYRQSLGQGLEFLIYFQGNSAPDKSGLPSDRFSAERTGGSVSTLTIQRTQQEDSAVYLCASSLVIETQYFGPGTRLLVL.

The gene calls are TRBV30 and TRBJ2-1, with 10 positions matching TRBD2. CDR1 is GTSNPN and CDR2 is SVGIG in the germline V gene (reference sequence). The CDR3 runs to 18 residues. V lost 6 bases to trimming and J lost 0 bases; unmatched junction nucleotides: 14. CDR3 nucleotides: TGTGCCTGTCGGGTTTTAGCGGGAGGACGCTTCTCCTACAATGAGCAGTTCTTC. Translated, it gives CACRVLAGGRFSYNEQFF. The full variable domain, completed using reference TRBV30 and TRBJ2-1, is SQTIHQWPATLVQPVGSPLSLECTVEGTSNPNLYWYRQAAGRGLQLLFYSVGIGQISSEVPQNLSASRPQDRQFILSSKKLLLSDSGFYLCACRVLAGGRFSYNEQFFGPGTRLTVL.

This chain joins TRBV5-4 and TRBJ1-1; TRBD1 matches at 7 bases. This CDR3 spans 17 amino acids. Per germline, CDR1 SGHNT and CDR2 YYREEE (reference sequence). V gave up 0 bases and J gave up 2 bases; unmatched junction bases: 10. CDR3 bases: TGTGCCAGCAGCTTGGGGGCCGGGACAGCGAAAAACACTGAAGCTTTCTTT. Residues: CASSLGAGTAKNTEAFF.

This chain joins TRBV2 and TRBJ2-7; 14 bases match TRBD2. The CDR3 consists of 17 residues. J lost 3 bases, V lost 7 bases, and 11 bases had no gene match. Germline V gene sequence: CDR1 SNHLY, CDR2 FYNNEI. The CDR3: CASKGTSGSGPYYEQYF. The CDR3 bases are TGTGCCAGCAAAGGGACTAGCGGGAGCGGACCTTACTACGAGCAGTACTTC.

The CDR3 DNA is TGTGCCAGCAGTTACCAAGGACTTGATCAGCCCCAGCATTTT. This sequence encodes CASSYQGLDQPQHF. J is TRBJ1-5 and V is TRBV6-6; D not certain. Germline-derived CDR1 and CDR2 are MNHNY and SVGAGI (reference sequence). The V end lost 2 bases, the J end lost 5 bases, and 10 bases lay between the germline ends. The CDR3 totals 14 residues.

The sample holds one count of this clone. This rearrangement joins TRBV10-3 to TRBJ1-2; TRBD1 agrees at 7 bases. CDR3 length: 13 residues. V shed 10 bases and J 4 bases; nucleotides not matched to a gene: 9. CDR1 and CDR2 from the germline V gene are ENHRY and SYGVKD. CDR3 protein: CATREGQLYGYTF. Here the CDR3 DNA reads TGTGCCACCCGAGAGGGACAGCTCTATGGCTACACCTTC.

The chain links TRBV7-7 to TRBJ2-2; 12 bases agree with TRBD2. The ends lost 0 bases at V and 6 bases at J; junction bases unmatched: 5. CDR1 is SSHAT, CDR2 FNYEAQ, per germline (reference sequence). The CDR3 covers 17 residues. In DNA, the CDR3 is TGTGCCAGCAGCTTAGCGTCGACTAGCGGGAGCCCCGGGGAGCTGTTTTTT. Its translation is CASSLASTSGSPGELFF.

The V call is TRBV11-3, the J call TRBJ2-1, with D uncertain. This CDR3 has 12 amino acids. Trimming pared 1 base from V and 10 bases from J, leaving 8 bases between. The germline CDR1 and CDR2 sequences are SGHNT and YENEEA. This chain's CDR3 is CASSLAAGEQFF. The CDR3 nucleotides are TGTGCCAGCAGCTTAGCTGCCGGAGAGCAGTTCTTC.

The V gene is TRBV9, the J gene TRBJ1-2; 9 bases line up with TRBD1. CDR3 length: 16 residues. Unmatched junction bases numbered 11, after V lost 1 base and J lost 7 bases. Germline V CDR1 and CDR2: SGDLS, YYNGEE. The CDR3 reads CASSVSPGQGIGGYTF. The CDR3 bases are TGTGCCAGCAGCGTATCACCGGGACAGGGAATCGGTGGCTACACCTTC.

This clone was seen once. The chain uses TRBV4-3 and TRBJ1-1, with D tentatively TRBD1 (6 bases). The CDR3 runs to 17 residues. Trimming removed 0 bases at V and 9 bases at J, with 23 bases between. Germline V gives CDR1 LGHNA, CDR2 YSLEER. CDR3 sequence reads: CASSQELGRGTTQKAFF. CDR3 DNA sequence: TGCGCCAGCAGCCAAGAGCTCGGTAGGGGGACAACCCAAAAAGCTTTCTTT.

The rearrangement joins TRBV6-6 to TRBJ2-4; 8 bases align to TRBD1. The germline gives CDR1 MNHNY, CDR2 SVGAGI (reference sequence). This CDR3 contains 16 residues. Trimming cost V 8 bases and J 0 bases; bases outside gene matches: 9. The CDR3 DNA sequence: TGTGCCAGCTCCGAACAGACAGGGGTAGCCAAAAACATTCAGTACTTC. This sequence encodes CASSEQTGVAKNIQYF.

The chain has TRBV7-2 and TRBJ2-1; TRBD2 agrees at 8 bases. Germline values: CDR1 SGHTA, CDR2 FQGNSA. V shed 3 bases, J shed 8 bases, and the junction held 9 bases outside the gene matches. CDR3 length: 15 amino acids. The DNA for the CDR3 is TGTGCCAGCAGCTTGAGGGGAGCGGGAGCTCATGAGCAGTTCTTC. Protein product: CASSLRGAGAHEQFF.

The chain recombines TRBV20-1 with TRBJ2-1, with no clear D. CDR1 is DFQATT and CDR2 is SNEGSKA in the germline V gene (reference sequence). The V and J ends lost 5 bases and 15 bases respectively, with 14 bases between them. The CDR3 totals 10 residues. The CDR3 DNA sequence: TGCAGTGCTGGGATAGCTCGCCGGTTCTTC. This gives the protein CSAGIARRFF.

This clone was counted once. Additional DNA sequences in this sample encode the identical CDR3. The CDR3 nucleotides read TGTGCCAGCTCACCAAGGGAAGTAGGCACTGAAGCTTTCTTT. This encodes CASSPREVGTEAFF. V gene TRBV18 combines with J gene TRBJ1-1, with no clear D. CDR3 length: 14 residues. Germline loops: CDR1 KGHSH, CDR2 LQKENI. Trimming cost V 2 bases and J 4 bases, with 11 bases left between them. Full variable domain (remainder filled in from reference TRBV18 and TRBJ1-1): NAGVMQNPRHLVRRRGQEARLRCSPMKGHSHVYWYRQLPEEGLKFMVYLQKENIIDESGMPKERFSAEFPKEGPSILRIQQVVRGDSAAYFCASSPREVGTEAFFGQGTRLTVV.

The V call is TRBV10-3, the J call TRBJ2-3; 7 bases fit TRBD2. Per germline, CDR1 ENHRY and CDR2 SYGVKD. This CDR3 contains 15 residues. The ends lost 3 bases at V and 2 bases at J; junction bases unmatched: 5. CDR3 amino acids: CAISERLAATDTQYF. The CDR3, as DNA: TGTGCCATCAGTGAAAGGCTAGCGGCCACAGATACGCAGTATTTT.

The gene calls are TRBV5-1 and TRBJ2-7; 9 bases are a match to TRBD2. Germline CDR1 SGHRS, CDR2 YFSETQ. The V segment lost 1 base and the J segment 3 bases; nucleotides outside the gene matches: 8. The CDR3 extends over 16 amino acids. The CDR3 DNA reads as TGCGCCAGCAGCTTGCTCCCTGCGGGAGGGGGCTACGAGCAGTACTTC. Amino acid sequence: CASSLLPAGGGYEQYF.

The chain recombines TRBV5-5 with TRBJ2-7, with 8 positions matching TRBD2. V gave up 3 bases and J gave up 0 bases; unmatched junction bases: 11. The CDR3 length is 17 residues. Per germline, CDR1 SGHKS and CDR2 YYEKEE (reference sequence). CDR3 coding DNA: TGTGCCAGCAGCTACTGGGCTAGCGGGTCATTCTCCTACGAGCAGTACTTC. Translated, it gives CASSYWASGSFSYEQYF.

J is TRBJ1-3 and V is TRBV5-1; 11 nucleotides agree with TRBD1. Germline V CDR1 and CDR2: SGHRS, YFSETQ. The ends lost 3 bases at V and 2 bases at J; junction bases unmatched: 1. The CDR3 has 15 residues. The chain's CDR3 is CASSSGQGAGNTIYF. The CDR3 DNA sequence: TGCGCCAGCAGCTCGGGACAGGGGGCTGGAAACACCATATATTTT. Complete variable domain (other parts from reference TRBV5-1 and TRBJ1-3): KAGVTQTPRYLIKTRGQQVTLSCSPISGHRSVSWYQQTPGQGLQFLFEYFSETQRNKGNFPGRFSGRQFSNSRSEMNVSTLELGDSALYLCASSSGQGAGNTIYFGEGSWLTVV.